The next 8 T cell receptor beta chains were all read from a single sample in a study of blood T cell repertoires in COVID-19. TCRdb keeps only in-frame clones here, not all; method: immunoSEQ multiplex PCR. The sample holds approximately 130,000 clones, approximately 90% seen once. The sample comprised peripheral blood. These receptors originate from a man aged 65 to 85 with active or convalescent COVID-19.

The genes are TRBV28 and TRBJ2-1, with D hard to call. The germline V and J ends were trimmed by 4 bases and 8 bases, with 9 bases remaining between them. The germline CDR1 and CDR2 sequences are MDHEN and SYDVKM. The CDR3 runs to 12 residues. CDR3 residues: CASSSWADEQFF. The CDR3 nucleotides are TGTGCCAGCAGTTCCTGGGCAGATGAGCAGTTCTTC.

The rearrangement uses TRBV7-2 and TRBJ2-1; 7 bases agree with TRBD2. Trimming cost V 0 bases and J 7 bases; bases outside gene matches: 6. The CDR3 runs 15 residues. Germline V gene data show CDR1 as SGHTA and CDR2 as FQGNSA. The DNA for the CDR3 is TGTGCCAGCAGCTTAGCGCCCCGGGGAGGGAATGAGCAGTTCTTC. Protein sequence: CASSLAPRGGNEQFF.

The chain couples TRBV7-9 to TRBJ2-1; 10 bases fit TRBD2. Germline CDR1 and CDR2: SEHNR and FQNEAQ (reference sequence). CDR3 size: 18 residues. V was clipped by 5 bases and J by 0 bases; unmatched bases: 10. The CDR3 DNA is TGTGCCAGCAGCCCCGCTAGCGGGAGATTAAGCTCCTACAATGAGCAGTTCTTC. Protein: CASSPASGRLSSYNEQFF.

The rearrangement joins TRBV18 to TRBJ1-2, with D possibly being TRBD1 (6 bases). V lost 1 base to trimming and J lost 0 bases, with 21 bases between them. The CDR3 runs 19 residues. Per the germline V gene, CDR1 is KGHSH and CDR2 is LQKENI. CDR3 bases: TGTGCCAGCTCACCACAGAAACTGACAGGCTCGATAGCTAACTATGGCTACACCTTC. Residues: CASSPQKLTGSIANYGYTF.

The rearrangement links TRBV27 to TRBJ2-7, with D unclear. The CDR3 extends over 11 amino acids. V was shortened by 8 bases and J by 1 base, with 6 bases between the two germline ends. Per germline, CDR1 MNHEY and CDR2 SMNVEV (reference sequence). CDR3 protein: CASGTSYEQYF. The CDR3 DNA sequence: TGTGCCAGCGGTACATCCTACGAGCAGTACTTC.

The gene calls are TRBV6-5 and TRBJ1-1; 7 positions match TRBD1. CDR3 length equals 14 residues. Germline lookup yields CDR1 MNHEY and CDR2 SVGAGI. V trimming: 6 bases; J trimming: 0 bases; junction bases outside the gene matches: 4. This CDR3 is CASRTTGMNTEAFF. In nucleotides, the CDR3 is TGTGCCAGCAGAACGACAGGGATGAACACTGAAGCTTTCTTT.

This sequence joins TRBV28 and TRBJ1-2, with 8 bases fitting TRBD1. The junction had 6 bases not matched to a gene; V was cut back by 4 bases and J by 2 bases. This CDR3 spans 15 amino acids. Germline assignment: CDR1 MDHEN and CDR2 SYDVKM. Written as DNA, the CDR3 is TGTGCCAGCAGTTCCCTGCCAGGGGGCAACTATGGCTACACCTTC. This codes for CASSSLPGGNYGYTF.

The chain has TRBV3-1 (or the pseudogene TRBV3-2) and TRBJ2-3, with D possibly TRBD2 on 6 matching bases. CDR1 and CDR2 (germline): LGHDT, YNNKEL (reference sequence). The V end was cut by 1 base, the J end by 1 base, with 12 bases between. The CDR3 sequence is 16 residues long. This chain's CDR3 is CASSQVSGAGTDTQYF. Written as DNA, the CDR3 is TGTGCCAGCAGCCAAGTGTCGGGAGCGGGCACAGATACGCAGTATTTT.